This entry features one T cell receptor (beta chain) sequence. Its specificity is unknown. Amplification used 60 Vbeta primers and 13 Jbeta primers. The table came from immunoSEQ multiplex PCR; TCRdb's copy has only in-frame clones and leaves some out. The sample carries 160,000 or so clones, approximately 72% recorded once. Germline V gene lookup returns CDR1 ENHRY and CDR2 SYGVKD. With V trimmed by 6 bases and J by 2 bases, 13 bases remained unmatched. This CDR3 comprises 17 residues. These data come from a study of cytomegalovirus exposure and HLA in healthy donors. Study-level findings and limits: Most TCR sequences were uncommon, yet certain public TCRs appeared in many donors.

The study did not record CMV serostatus for this donor. J is TRBJ2-3 and V is TRBV10-3, with 8 bases fitting TRBD2. This TCR came from a human donor in good health. Material for sequencing was PBMCs. The CDR3 here is CAISQRATSEITDTQYF. The CDR3 DNA sequence: TGTGCCATCAGCCAGAGGGCGACTAGCGAGATCACAGATACGCAGTATTTT.